Below, 32 T cell receptor beta chains from the same sample are listed, as sequenced in a study of cytomegalovirus exposure and HLA in healthy donors. The PCR made use of 60 Vbeta and 13 Jbeta primers. Using immunoSEQ multiplex PCR, the repertoire was profiled, and TCRdb retains in-frame clones only, with some absent. The profile shows more than 60,000 clones, around 85% of them singletons. The sequenced sample consisted of PBMCs. The receptors were gathered from a woman aged 25 to 45 in good health and CMV-seronegative.

This clone was seen a handful of times. The V and J genes are TRBV30 and TRBJ1-2; 11 nucleotides agree with TRBD1. The CDR3 runs to 14 residues. The germline gives CDR1 GTSNPN, CDR2 SVGIG (reference sequence). Trimming cost V 5 bases and J 7 bases; bases outside gene matches: 9. The CDR3, as DNA: TGTGCCTGGGAGCCCGGGACAGGGGGTTTTGGCTACACCTTC. Translating it yields CAWEPGTGGFGYTF.

This chain uses TRBV21-1 with TRBJ1-4. TRBV21-1 is a pseudogene locus. The CDR3 contains 18 residues. Here the CDR3 DNA reads TGTGCCAGCAGCAAAGCCGGTTTAACGGCCCGGGATTGCGAAAAACTGTTTTTT. It yields the protein CASSKAGLTARDCEKLFF.

The chain uses TRBV6-4 and TRBJ1-2; D perhaps matches TRBD1 (5 bases). This CDR3 has 14 residues. The ends were cut back, 2 bases at V and 3 bases at J, with 10 bases in the middle. Germline CDR1 MRHNA, CDR2 SNTAGT. CDR3 in DNA: TGTGCCAGCAGTGACGCAGGGTTTCACTATGGCTACACCTTC. Translated: CASSDAGFHYGYTF.

The rearrangement links TRBV2 to TRBJ2-7, with 8 bases identical to TRBD1. Germline CDR1 and CDR2: SNHLY and FYNNEI. The CDR3 length is 13 residues. V was pared by 4 bases and J by 5 bases, with 4 bases of the junction left unmatched. The CDR3 spells CASSADREHEQYF. The CDR3 DNA sequence: TGTGCCAGCAGTGCGGACAGGGAACACGAGCAGTACTTC.

This rearrangement joins TRBV7-2 to TRBJ2-3, with D hard to call. V gave up 2 bases and J gave up 1 base, with 13 bases separating them. CDR3 length: 16 residues. Looked up from germline, CDR1 is SGHTA and CDR2 is FQGNSA. The CDR3 DNA follows: TGTGCCAGCAGCTTATCCTTACTATTTGGCACAGATACGCAGTATTTT. Residues: CASSLSLLFGTDTQYF.

The table lists this clone with a count of one. V usage is TRBV10-1 and J usage is TRBJ2-3; D is possibly TRBD2 (5 bases). The CDR3 runs to 14 residues. Germline V gene lookup returns CDR1 WNHNN and CDR2 SYGVQD (reference sequence). V was pared by 0 bases and J by 6 bases, with 10 bases between. The CDR3 spells CASSESTRVDTQYF. The DNA of the CDR3 is TGCGCCAGCAGTGAGTCTACTAGAGTGGATACGCAGTATTTT.

This clone has just a few counts. This chain joins TRBV5-1 and TRBJ2-5; 10 nucleotides line up with TRBD1. With 4 bases clipped from V and 4 bases from J, the junction kept 7 bases outside the gene matches. Germline CDR1 reads SGHRS; CDR2 reads YFSETQ. The CDR3 spans 15 residues. DNA of the CDR3: TGCGCCAGCAGCGGACAGGGGGTTCACAGAGAGACCCAGTACTTC. Translation gives CASSGQGVHRETQYF. Full variable domain (missing parts from reference TRBV5-1 and TRBJ2-5): KAGVTQTPRYLIKTRGQQVTLSCSPISGHRSVSWYQQTPGQGLQFLFEYFSETQRNKGNFPGRFSGRQFSNSRSEMNVSTLELGDSALYLCASSGQGVHRETQYFGPGTRLLVL.

The rearrangement joins TRBV6-6 to TRBJ2-1; possibly TRBD1 for D (6 bases). The CDR3 is made up of 13 amino acids. Germline CDR1 MNHNY, CDR2 SVGAGI (reference sequence). Trimming left V 6 bases short and J 5 bases short, with 11 bases between. CDR3 region: CASSRTEDNEQFF. In DNA form, the CDR3 reads TGTGCCAGCAGCCGGACAGAAGACAATGAGCAGTTCTTC.

The chain has TRBV7-2 and TRBJ2-5, with TRBD1 matching over 7 bases. The CDR3 loop spans 14 amino acids. J lost 1 base, V lost 3 bases, and 2 bases had no gene match. From germline, CDR1 is SGHTA and CDR2 FQGNSA. As DNA, the CDR3 is TGTGCCAGCAGCTTGAACAGGGGCCAAGAGACCCAGTACTTC. Translating gives CASSLNRGQETQYF.

The chain links TRBV30 to TRBJ1-3, with TRBD1 matching 9 bases. CDR3 length: 16 amino acids. V lost 1 base, J lost 0 bases, and 4 bases stayed unmatched. CDR1 and CDR2 (germline): GTSNPN, SVGIG (reference sequence). The CDR3 nucleotides are TGTGCCTGGAGTGCCGGGACAGGGAACTCTGGAAACACCATATATTTT. Its protein is CAWSAGTGNSGNTIYF.

The V call is TRBV29-1, the J call TRBJ1-1; D remains ambiguous. V lost 4 bases, J lost 4 bases, and 10 bases lay in between. The CDR3 contains 12 residues. The germline gives CDR1 SQVTM, CDR2 ANQGSEA. CDR3 residues: CSVGQPGTEAFF. Written as DNA, the CDR3 is TGCAGCGTTGGGCAGCCGGGCACTGAAGCTTTCTTT.

This clone was observed a handful of times. The chain couples TRBV18 to TRBJ2-1, with D tentatively TRBD1 (5 bases). The germline gives CDR1 KGHSH, CDR2 LQKENI. V lost 1 base and J 10 bases, leaving 8 bases between the germline ends. This CDR3 contains 12 residues. The CDR3 protein is CASSPRRQEQFF. In DNA, the CDR3 is TGTGCCAGCTCACCACGTCGACAGGAGCAGTTCTTC.

The chain carries TRBV29-1 and TRBJ2-4; a possible D gene is TRBD2 (5 bases). CDR1 is SQVTM, CDR2 ANQGSEA, per germline. The CDR3 is 13 amino acids. V was pared by 8 bases and J by 8 bases, with 19 bases between. The CDR3 region has the DNA TGCAGCATCTCAGGAGCGGCGAACGACATTCAGTACTTC. Translated: CSISGAANDIQYF.

The chain employs TRBV15 and TRBJ1-1; D is ambiguous. Trimming pared 5 bases from V and 0 bases from J, leaving 7 bases between. The CDR3 contains 13 residues. Germline CDR1 LNHNV, CDR2 YYDKDF (reference sequence). In DNA, the CDR3 is TGTGCCACCAGCTCGAGAGTGAACACTGAAGCTTTCTTT. As protein: CATSSRVNTEAFF.

This chain links TRBV7-8 with TRBJ2-2; 9 bases map to TRBD2. Germline V gene sequence: CDR1 SGHVS, CDR2 FQNEAQ. V shed 4 bases and J 5 bases; nucleotides not matched to a gene: 14. The CDR3 is 18 residues long. For the CDR3, the DNA is TGTGCCAGCAGCTCCCGAGAAGCGGGGGGATTAGGTACCGGGGAGCTGTTTTTT. It is translated as CASSSREAGGLGTGELFF.

In DNA, the CDR3 is TGTGCCAGCAGCGAGGGACAGGGGGCAGGAGAGACCCAGTACTTC. Amino acid sequence: CASSEGQGAGETQYF. V is TRBV2 and J is TRBJ2-5, with 12 bases aligning to TRBD1. The germline V gene encodes CDR1 SNHLY and CDR2 FYNNEI. This CDR3 has 15 amino acids. J was trimmed by 4 bases and V by 6 bases; bases with no gene match: 6.

The chain is built from TRBV19 and TRBJ1-2; 10 bases are a match to TRBD1. Germline V gives CDR1 LNHDA, CDR2 SQIVND (reference sequence). V lost 6 bases and J lost 4; bases outside the gene matches: 2. The CDR3 runs 13 residues. The CDR3 region is CASRRTGGYGYTF. As DNA, the CDR3 is TGTGCCAGTAGACGGACAGGGGGCTATGGCTACACCTTC. Combining the CDR3 with reference TRBV19 and TRBJ1-2 gives the whole variable domain DGGITQSPKYLFRKEGQNVTLSCEQNLNHDAMYWYRQDPGQGLRLIYYSQIVNDFQKGDIAEGYSVSREKKESFPLTVTSAQKNPTAFYLCASRRTGGYGYTFGSGTRLTVV.

The chain is built from TRBV5-5 and TRBJ2-7; TRBD1 is a possible D gene (5 bases). The CDR3 has 13 residues. The ends were cut back, 4 bases at V and 2 bases at J, with 10 bases in the middle. Germline V gene data show CDR1 as SGHKS and CDR2 as YYEKEE (reference sequence). In nucleotides, the CDR3 is TGTGCCAGCAGCAAATGGGGCGCCTACGAGCAGTACTTC. Translating gives CASSKWGAYEQYF. Looking up the rest from reference TRBV5-5 and TRBJ2-7 gives the full variable domain: DAGVTQSPTHLIKTRGQQVTLRCSPISGHKSVSWYQQVLGQGPQFIFQYYEKEERGRGNFPDRFSARQFPNYSSELNVNALLLGDSALYLCASSKWGAYEQYFGPGTRLTVT.

The gene calls are TRBV18 and TRBJ1-1; the D is unclear. Looked up from germline, CDR1 is KGHSH and CDR2 is LQKENI. The CDR3 extends over 15 amino acids. The V end was cut by 2 bases, the J end by 0 bases, with 10 bases between. The CDR3 loop is CASSPLEALNTEAFF. CDR3 coding DNA: TGTGCCAGCTCACCATTGGAGGCCCTGAACACTGAAGCTTTCTTT.

The J gene is TRBJ1-2, the V gene TRBV5-6; possible D gene TRBD1, 6 bases. The CDR3 is 14 residues long. Germline V gene data show CDR1 as SGHDT and CDR2 as YYEEEE. The ends were cut back, 0 bases at V and 7 bases at J, with 13 bases in the middle. The CDR3 bases are TGTGCCAGCAGCTTGGGGGACATGGGGTTTGGCTACACCTTC. Translated: CASSLGDMGFGYTF.

This clone has only a few counts. V is TRBV6-6 and J is TRBJ2-5, with 9 bases identical to TRBD2. The V and J ends lost 2 bases and 5 bases, in that order; junction bases with no gene match: 6. The CDR3 has 15 amino acids. CDR1 is MNHNY, CDR2 SVGAGI, per germline (reference sequence). The CDR3 region has the DNA TGTGCCAGCAGTTACGAGCGGGGGGCGAGGGAGACCCAGTACTTC. As protein: CASSYERGARETQYF.

A few counts support this clone. The chain is built from TRBV9 and TRBJ1-1; no clear D. Germline loops: CDR1 SGDLS, CDR2 YYNGEE. There are 14 residues in the CDR3. Trimming left V 2 bases short and J 5 bases short, with 13 bases between. CDR3 protein: CASSVNRGGTEAFF. CDR3 DNA: TGTGCCAGCAGCGTCAATCGGGGAGGGACTGAAGCTTTCTTT.

This chain connects TRBV18 to TRBJ1-2, with D unclear. V was trimmed by 3 bases and J by 2 bases, leaving 10 bases between them. The CDR3 has 14 amino acids. Germline V gene data show CDR1 as KGHSH and CDR2 as LQKENI. CDR3 protein: CASSPYTGNYGYTF. The CDR3 region has the DNA TGTGCCAGCTCACCGTACACGGGAAACTATGGCTACACCTTC.

This clone showed up just a few times. The chain carries TRBV4-1 and TRBJ1-4, with TRBD1 matching over 7 bases. Germline V lookup: CDR1 MGHRA, CDR2 YSYEKL. V shed 4 bases, J shed 8 bases, and the junction held 10 bases outside the gene matches. This CDR3 contains 15 residues. For the CDR3, the DNA is TGCGCCAGCAGCCCCGGAGCAGGGGGTACGGAAAAACTGTTTTTT. Translating it yields CASSPGAGGTEKLFF.

The V and J genes are TRBV4-3 and TRBJ2-4; 8 positions agree with TRBD2. The CDR3 runs to 17 residues. Trimming cost V 2 bases and J 1 base; bases outside gene matches: 7. Looked up from germline, CDR1 is LGHNA and CDR2 is YSLEER. The CDR3 bases are TGCGCCAGCAGCCAAAATCCAGCGGGAGTTGCCAAAAACATTCAGTACTTC. Amino acids: CASSQNPAGVAKNIQYF.

This chain connects TRBV9 to TRBJ2-1, with D possibly matching TRBD1 (5 bases). CDR3 length equals 14 residues. Trimming removed 0 bases from V and 7 bases from J, with 11 bases in between. The germline CDR1 and CDR2 sequences are SGDLS and YYNGEE. The CDR3 loop reads CASSVATWTNEQFF. The CDR3 DNA follows: TGTGCCAGCAGCGTAGCTACGTGGACAAATGAGCAGTTCTTC.

This clone was found once. The chain has TRBV10-3 and TRBJ2-5; TRBD1 is a possible D gene (6 bases). This CDR3 comprises 16 residues. Germline CDR1 ENHRY, CDR2 SYGVKD. V lost 0 bases and J lost 1, with 12 bases in between. CDR3 loop: CAISESNKGGQETQYF. The CDR3 DNA reads TGTGCCATCAGTGAGTCGAATAAAGGGGGCCAAGAGACCCAGTACTTC.

The rearrangement uses TRBV19 and TRBJ1-2, with 9 nucleotides matching TRBD1. Germline V lookup: CDR1 LNHDA, CDR2 SQIVND (reference sequence). V trimming: 4 bases; J trimming: 5 bases; junction bases outside the gene matches: 5. CDR3 length equals 14 residues. The chain's CDR3 is CASSSWTGVYGYTF. The CDR3 nucleotides are TGTGCCAGTAGTAGCTGGACAGGGGTATATGGCTACACCTTC.

The table lists this clone with a few counts. The genes are TRBV19 and TRBJ2-3, with unresolved D. Per the germline V gene, CDR1 is LNHDA and CDR2 is SQIVND (reference sequence). Trimming pared 3 bases from V and 4 bases from J, leaving 2 bases between. This CDR3 is built from 11 residues. CDR3 sequence reads: CASSIADTQYF. DNA for the CDR3: TGTGCCAGTAGTATCGCAGATACGCAGTATTTT.

J is TRBJ1-2 and V is TRBV19; 7 positions agree with TRBD1. The CDR3 sequence is 14 residues long. The germline V gene has CDR1 LNHDA and CDR2 SQIVND (reference sequence). J gave up 4 bases and V 2 bases, and 4 bases lay outside the gene matches. This CDR3 reads CASSIQGGFYGYTF. For the CDR3, the DNA is TGTGCCAGTAGTATACAGGGGGGATTCTATGGCTACACCTTC. Complete variable domain (other parts from reference TRBV19 and TRBJ1-2): DGGITQSPKYLFRKEGQNVTLSCEQNLNHDAMYWYRQDPGQGLRLIYYSQIVNDFQKGDIAEGYSVSREKKESFPLTVTSAQKNPTAFYLCASSIQGGFYGYTFGSGTRLTVV.

This chain links TRBV7-9 with TRBJ1-1; 9 nucleotides align to TRBD1. Germline CDR1 is SEHNR and CDR2 is FQNEAQ (reference sequence). The CDR3 is made up of 16 amino acids. V gave up 3 bases and J gave up 6 bases; unmatched junction bases: 11. The CDR3 DNA is TGTGCCAGCAGCTTTTCAGGGACAGGGTTTGAAGCTGAAGCTTTCTTT. Residues: CASSFSGTGFEAEAFF.

Regarding this clone: The sample has other DNA sequences that encode this CDR3 too. The J gene is TRBJ2-5, the V gene TRBV30; tentatively, D is TRBD2 (7 bases). In germline, CDR1 is GTSNPN, CDR2 SVGIG (reference sequence). The CDR3 is made up of 17 amino acids. The V and J ends lost 4 bases and 1 base respectively, with 22 bases between them. The CDR3 reads CAWTRYKRGHLQETQYF. CDR3 DNA sequence: TGTGCCTGGACGAGGTATAAGCGGGGACACCTCCAAGAGACCCAGTACTTC.